The present T cell receptor beta chain was sequenced within a study of post-analysis software for immune sequencing data. This clonotype was recorded many times. Its target is unknown. Study-level points and caveats: There were five TRBV segments more frequent in patients than controls, and TRBV5-6, TRBV5-1 and TRBV20-1 were among them. There was significantly lower normalized Chao1 diversity in multiple sclerosis patients than in controls.

The CDR3 covers 13 residues. V was cut by 3 bases and J by 3 bases, with 10 bases left in between. Germline V CDR1 and CDR2: DFQATT, SNEGSKA (reference sequence). Unique molecular identifiers were carried by the TCR beta cDNA libraries. TCRdb reprocessed the PCR reads with MiXCR, giving one entry per CDR3 protein. The data hold hundreds of thousands of distinct CDR3 sequences, with less than 35% observed a single time. The chain recombines TRBV20-1 with TRBJ2-3, with D perhaps matching TRBD2 (5 bases). Sequences were obtained from blood. The source of this sequence is a girl aged 10 to 17 with multiple sclerosis. DNA for the CDR3: TGCAGTGCTAGGAGGACGGGAACAGATACGCAGTATTTT. The encoded protein is CSARRTGTDTQYF.